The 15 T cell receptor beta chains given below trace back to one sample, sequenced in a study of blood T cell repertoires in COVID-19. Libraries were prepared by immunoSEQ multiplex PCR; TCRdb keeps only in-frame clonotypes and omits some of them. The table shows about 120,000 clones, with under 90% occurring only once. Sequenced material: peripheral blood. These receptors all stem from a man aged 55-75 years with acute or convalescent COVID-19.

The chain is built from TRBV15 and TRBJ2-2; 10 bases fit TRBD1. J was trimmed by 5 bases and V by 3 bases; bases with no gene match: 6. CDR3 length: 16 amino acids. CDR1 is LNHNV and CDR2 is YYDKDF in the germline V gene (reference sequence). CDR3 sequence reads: CATSRAGTGVTGELFF. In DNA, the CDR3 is TGTGCCACCAGCAGGGCCGGGACAGGGGTGACCGGGGAGCTGTTTTTT.

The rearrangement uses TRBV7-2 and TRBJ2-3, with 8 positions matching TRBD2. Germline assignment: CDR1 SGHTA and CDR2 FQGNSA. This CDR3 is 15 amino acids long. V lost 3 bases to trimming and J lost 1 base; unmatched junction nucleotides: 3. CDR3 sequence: CASSFVGRGTDTQYF. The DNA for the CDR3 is TGTGCCAGCAGCTTCGTCGGGAGGGGCACAGATACGCAGTATTTT.

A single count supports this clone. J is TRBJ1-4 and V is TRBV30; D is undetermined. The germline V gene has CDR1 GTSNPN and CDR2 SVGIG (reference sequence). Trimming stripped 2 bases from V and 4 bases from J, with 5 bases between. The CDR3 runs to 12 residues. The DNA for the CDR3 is TGTGCCTGGAGTCGTAGTAATGAAAAACTGTTTTTT. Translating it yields CAWSRSNEKLFF.

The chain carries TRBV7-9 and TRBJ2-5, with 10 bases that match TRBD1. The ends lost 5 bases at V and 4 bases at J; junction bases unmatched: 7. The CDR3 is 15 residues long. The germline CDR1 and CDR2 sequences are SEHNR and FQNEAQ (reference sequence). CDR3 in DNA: TGTGCCAGCAGCGAGGGACAGGGGCTCAGAGAGACCCAGTACTTC. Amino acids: CASSEGQGLRETQYF.

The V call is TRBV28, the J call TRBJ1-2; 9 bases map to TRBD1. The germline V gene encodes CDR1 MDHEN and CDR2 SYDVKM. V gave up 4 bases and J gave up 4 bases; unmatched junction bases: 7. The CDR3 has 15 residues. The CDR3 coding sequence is TGTGCCAGCAGTTCACAGGGGGCGTCTACCTATGGCTACACCTTC. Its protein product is CASSSQGASTYGYTF.

The chain's CDR3 is CASTFLGAGTTSGNTIYF. The CDR3 DNA reads as TGTGCCAGCACCTTCCTCGGGGCAGGGACTACCTCTGGAAACACCATATATTTT. The V gene is TRBV2, the J gene TRBJ1-3, with D perhaps matching TRBD1 (5 bases). Trimming shortened V by 7 bases and J by 0 bases, and 22 bases separated the two germline ends. The CDR3 has 18 amino acids. Germline V gene lookup returns CDR1 SNHLY and CDR2 FYNNEI.

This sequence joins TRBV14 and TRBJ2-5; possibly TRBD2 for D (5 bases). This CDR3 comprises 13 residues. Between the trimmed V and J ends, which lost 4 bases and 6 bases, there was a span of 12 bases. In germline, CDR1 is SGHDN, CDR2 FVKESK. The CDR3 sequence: CASSRGRGQTQYF. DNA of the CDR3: TGTGCCAGCAGCCGTGGTCGAGGGCAGACCCAGTACTTC.

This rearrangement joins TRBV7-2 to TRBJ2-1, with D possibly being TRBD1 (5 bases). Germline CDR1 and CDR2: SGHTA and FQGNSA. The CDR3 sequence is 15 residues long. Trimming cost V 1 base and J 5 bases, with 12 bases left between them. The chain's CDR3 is CASSLVRGRDNEQFF. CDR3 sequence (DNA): TGTGCCAGCAGCTTAGTTAGGGGCAGAGACAATGAGCAGTTCTTC. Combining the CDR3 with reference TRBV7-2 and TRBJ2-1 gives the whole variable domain GAGVSQSPSNKVTEKGKDVELRCDPISGHTALYWYRQSLGQGLEFLIYFQGNSAPDKSGLPSDRFSAERTGGSVSTLTIQRTQQEDSAVYLCASSLVRGRDNEQFFGPGTRLTVL.

The CDR3 DNA reads TGTGCCAGCAGGAAGACAGGGGTGGAAGAGACCCAGTACTTC. Amino acid sequence: CASRKTGVEETQYF. The chain links TRBV2 to TRBJ2-5, with TRBD1 matching over 8 bases. Germline V CDR1 and CDR2: SNHLY, FYNNEI. The CDR3 totals 14 residues. The V and J ends lost 6 bases and 3 bases, in that order; junction bases with no gene match: 6.

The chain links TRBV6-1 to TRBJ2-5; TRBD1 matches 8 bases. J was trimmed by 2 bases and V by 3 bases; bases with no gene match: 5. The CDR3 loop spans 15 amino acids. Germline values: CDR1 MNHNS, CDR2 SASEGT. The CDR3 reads CASSDGQGVQETQYF. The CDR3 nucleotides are TGTGCCAGCAGTGACGGACAGGGCGTTCAAGAGACCCAGTACTTC.

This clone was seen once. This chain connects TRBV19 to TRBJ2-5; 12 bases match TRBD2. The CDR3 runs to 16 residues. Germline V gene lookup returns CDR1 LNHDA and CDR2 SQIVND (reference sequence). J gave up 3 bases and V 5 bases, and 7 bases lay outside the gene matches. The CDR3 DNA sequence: TGTGCCAGTAGTCCCGCGACTAGCGGGGGTGAAGAGACCCAGTACTTC. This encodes CASSPATSGGEETQYF.

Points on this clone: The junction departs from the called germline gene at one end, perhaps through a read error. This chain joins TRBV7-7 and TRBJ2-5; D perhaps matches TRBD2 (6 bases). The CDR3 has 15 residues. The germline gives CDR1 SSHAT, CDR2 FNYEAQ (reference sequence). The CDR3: CASSPGGGNRETQYF. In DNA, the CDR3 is TGTGCTAGCAGCCCCGGGGGTGGGAACCGGGAGACCCAGTACTTC. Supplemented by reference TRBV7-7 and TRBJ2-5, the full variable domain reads GAGVSQSPRYKVTKRGQDVTLRCDPISSHATLYWYQQALGQGPEFLTYFNYEAQPDKSGLPSDRFSAERPEGSISTLTIQRTEQRDSAMYRCASSPGGGNRETQYFGPGTRLLVL.

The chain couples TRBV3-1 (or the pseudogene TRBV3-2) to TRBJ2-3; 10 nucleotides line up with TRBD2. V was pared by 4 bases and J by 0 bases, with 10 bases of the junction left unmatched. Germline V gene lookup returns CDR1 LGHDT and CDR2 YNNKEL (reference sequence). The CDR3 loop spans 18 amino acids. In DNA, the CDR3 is TGTGCCAGCAGCCTGCTAGCGGGGGCTACTCAGAGCACAGATACGCAGTATTTT. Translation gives CASSLLAGATQSTDTQYF.

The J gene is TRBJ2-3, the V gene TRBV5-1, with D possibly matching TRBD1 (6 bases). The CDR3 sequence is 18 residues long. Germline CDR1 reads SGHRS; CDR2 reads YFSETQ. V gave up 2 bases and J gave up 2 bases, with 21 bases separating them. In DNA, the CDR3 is TGCGCCAGCAGCTTCGATTCGAACACAGGGAAACTCACAGATACGCAGTATTTT. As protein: CASSFDSNTGKLTDTQYF.

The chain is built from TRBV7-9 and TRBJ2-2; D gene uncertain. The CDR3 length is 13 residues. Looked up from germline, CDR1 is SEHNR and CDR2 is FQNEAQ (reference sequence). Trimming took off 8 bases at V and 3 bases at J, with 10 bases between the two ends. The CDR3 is CASSRPDTGELFF. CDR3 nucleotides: TGTGCCAGCTCTAGGCCCGACACCGGGGAGCTGTTTTTT.